This T cell receptor beta chain originates from a study of cytomegalovirus exposure and HLA in healthy donors. As for the study in general: The same platform as the approximately 670 first-cohort repertoires was used for the 95 to 150 validation repertoires, a later analysis reported. Findings of the study overall: High specificity and sensitivity for cytomegalovirus status were reported for the classifier. Some TCR beta chains (around 160 of them) were listed as cytomegalovirus-associated.

As for this clone: Its matching antigen is unknown.

Sequenced by immunoSEQ multiplex PCR; TCRdb stores in-frame clones only, minus some. The data show 55,000 to 75,000 clones, roughly nine tenths seen once. The V gene lost 7 bases and the J gene lost 6 bases, with 16 bases spanning the gap. The CDR3 is 15 amino acids. The germline CDR1 and CDR2 sequences are SGHTA and FQGNSA. Sequenced input: PBMCs. The TCR was taken from a man aged 18 to 35 in good health and CMV-seronegative. This chain joins TRBV7-2 and TRBJ2-6; tentative D call: TRBD2 (6 bases). CDR3 loop: CASTLGGGEANVLTF. CDR3 nucleotides: TGTGCCAGCACCCTCGGGGGAGGAGAGGCCAACGTCCTGACTTTC.